The sequence of this T cell receptor (beta chain) was determined in a study of breast tumors, draining lymph nodes, adjacent tissues. Deletions cut 4 bases from V and 4 bases from J, with 14 bases between. The CDR3 contains 14 residues. From germline, CDR1 is SNHLY and CDR2 FYNNEI. Breast cancer patients provided tissue from their axillary draining lymph nodes. This clonotype appeared many times. TCRdb redid the calling of the multiplex PCR reads with MiXCR, one entry per CDR3 protein. The sample holds over 250,000 distinct CDR3 sequences, roughly 31% seen once. Sequencing was carried out using axillary lymph node tissue. The receptor's source is a female donor with breast cancer. Some clones in this sample may be carry-over from other donors' samples. The V and J genes are TRBV2 and TRBJ2-7; tentative D call: TRBD2 (6 bases). CDR3 nucleotide sequence: TGTGCCAGCAGTGTGCGGGGAATTGGTTACGAGCAGTACTTC. Residues: CASSVRGIGYEQYF.